A single sample is the source of the 32 T cell receptor beta chains below, sequenced in a study of identical twins. MiXCR, run by TCRdb on the 5' RACE reads, gives a single entry per CDR3 protein. This sample has 200,000 to 250,000 distinct CDR3 sequences, with 5.5% to 7% found just once. The same sample was also studied in work on yellow fever vaccine responses in identical twins.

The specimen was memory (CD45RO+) T cells sorted from blood. The receptors were sampled from a woman aged 18-29 years in good health.

The chain employs TRBV6-1 and TRBJ1-3; tentative D call: TRBD1 (5 bases). The CDR3 runs 16 residues. The V end was cut by 5 bases, the J end by 0 bases, with 14 bases between. Per germline, CDR1 MNHNS and CDR2 SASEGT. In DNA, the CDR3 is TGTGCCAGCAGTCCTATGGGACGGTCCTCTGGAAACACCATATATTTT. Translated, it gives CASSPMGRSSGNTIYF.

This clonotype has at least ten counts. The chain carries TRBV9 and TRBJ2-5, with TRBD1 identical over 9 bases. J was trimmed by 5 bases and V by 4 bases; bases with no gene match: 9. This CDR3 is built from 15 residues. Germline V gene data show CDR1 as SGDLS and CDR2 as YYNGEE. The CDR3 DNA sequence: TGTGCCAGCAGCACGGGGACAGGGAATGCGGAGACCCAGTACTTC. As protein: CASSTGTGNAETQYF.

The chain recombines TRBV27 with TRBJ2-1, with D possibly being TRBD1 or TRBD2 (5 bases each). V gave up 3 bases and J gave up 12 bases, with 21 bases separating them. There are 15 residues in the CDR3. Germline V gene sequence: CDR1 MNHEY, CDR2 SMNVEV (reference sequence). The chain's CDR3 is CASSFGWGPSSGQFF. The CDR3 DNA reads TGTGCCAGCAGTTTTGGTTGGGGACCTTCCTCTGGGCAGTTCTTC.

This clonotype was seen more than once but under ten times. V and J are TRBV11-2 and TRBJ2-5; D remains unclear. Germline loops: CDR1 SGHAT, CDR2 FQNNGV. Trimming stripped 0 bases from V and 5 bases from J, with 10 bases between. The length of the CDR3 is 14 residues. The CDR3 DNA reads TGTGCCAGCAGCTTAGATGGCTTTAAGGAGACCCAGTACTTC. This sequence encodes CASSLDGFKETQYF.

This clonotype was detected a few times. This chain uses TRBV20-1 with TRBJ2-1, with 9 bases identical to TRBD1. With V trimmed by 2 bases and J by 6 bases, 8 bases remained unmatched. In germline, CDR1 is DFQATT, CDR2 SNEGSKA (reference sequence). CDR3 length: 15 amino acids. The CDR3 nucleotides read TGCAGTGCTAGATACTCGGGACAGGGAGGCAATGAGCAGTTCTTC. Translated, it gives CSARYSGQGGNEQFF.

Only a few counts were recorded for this clonotype. This chain uses TRBV7-8 with TRBJ1-1; D gene uncertain. V was cut by 2 bases and J by 0 bases, with 10 bases left in between. The length of the CDR3 is 15 residues. The germline V gene encodes CDR1 SGHVS and CDR2 FQNEAQ. CDR3 nucleotide sequence: TGTGCCAGCAGCTTAATGACGTCCATGAACACTGAAGCTTTCTTT. This sequence encodes CASSLMTSMNTEAFF.

This clonotype was observed a few times. The chain joins TRBV5-1 to TRBJ2-5, with a tentative D call TRBD1 (6 bases). This CDR3 region has 17 residues. The germline V and J ends were trimmed by 1 base and 2 bases, with 18 bases remaining between them. CDR1 and CDR2 (germline): SGHRS, YFSETQ. The CDR3 is CASSLTASGAKQETQYF. DNA for the CDR3: TGCGCCAGCAGCTTGACGGCGTCAGGGGCCAAACAAGAGACCCAGTACTTC.

The chain joins TRBV11-3 to TRBJ2-1, with 10 bases aligning to TRBD2. Per the germline V gene, CDR1 is SGHNT and CDR2 is YENEEA. J lost 8 bases, V lost 4 bases, and 11 bases had no gene match. The CDR3 extends over 16 amino acids. CDR3 loop: CASSSRKAGGLYEQFF. CDR3 coding DNA: TGTGCCAGCAGCTCCCGTAAAGCGGGAGGGCTTTATGAGCAGTTCTTC.

This clonotype was detected a few times. V usage is TRBV2 and J usage is TRBJ2-4; no clear D gene. Germline V gene sequence: CDR1 SNHLY, CDR2 FYNNEI. The CDR3 covers 14 residues. Trimming shortened V by 4 bases and J by 0 bases, and 7 bases separated the two germline ends. CDR3 loop: CASSVELAKNIQYF. The CDR3 nucleotides are TGTGCCAGCAGTGTGGAGCTAGCCAAAAACATTCAGTACTTC.

This clonotype was found a few times. CDR3 region: CASSPRQEGETEAFF. The CDR3 region has the DNA TGTGCCAGCTCACCCCGACAGGAGGGGGAAACTGAAGCTTTCTTT. The rearrangement joins TRBV18 to TRBJ1-1; a possible D gene is TRBD1 (6 bases). Germline V gene data show CDR1 as KGHSH and CDR2 as LQKENI. The CDR3 has 15 residues. V lost 3 bases to trimming and J lost 5 bases, with 16 bases between them.

CDR3 amino acids: CASSQGQRAYEQYF. The CDR3 nucleotides are TGTGCCAGCAGCCAAGGGCAGCGAGCCTACGAGCAGTACTTC. The V gene is TRBV3-1, the J gene TRBJ2-7; no firm D call. This CDR3 spans 14 amino acids. CDR1 is LGHDT and CDR2 is YNNKEL in the germline V gene (reference sequence). The V end was cut by 1 base, the J end by 2 bases, with 9 bases between.

This clonotype has a handful of counts. The chain couples TRBV3-1 to TRBJ2-4; maybe TRBD1 (6 bases). Trimming left V 0 bases short and J 10 bases short, with 13 bases between. The CDR3 consists of 14 residues. Looked up from germline, CDR1 is LGHDT and CDR2 is YNNKEL (reference sequence). CDR3 residues: CASSQDRQDAIQYF. The CDR3 DNA follows: TGTGCCAGCAGCCAAGACAGACAGGACGCGATTCAGTACTTC. The entire variable domain, with the rest obtained from reference TRBV3-1 and TRBJ2-4, is as follows: DTAVSQTPKYLVTQMGNDKSIKCEQNLGHDTMYWYKQDSKKFLKIMFSYNNKELIINETVPNRFSPKSPDKAHLNLHINSLELGDSAVYFCASSQDRQDAIQYFGAGTRLSVL.

This rearrangement joins TRBV28 to TRBJ2-1; D is unclear. Deletions cut 7 bases from V and 7 bases from J, with 8 bases between. Germline V CDR1 and CDR2: MDHEN, SYDVKM. The CDR3 is 11 residues long. The CDR3 protein is CASISVNEQFF. The CDR3 region has the DNA TGTGCCAGCATTTCGGTAAATGAGCAGTTCTTC. Supplemented by reference TRBV28 and TRBJ2-1, the full variable domain reads DVKVTQSSRYLVKRTGEKVFLECVQDMDHENMFWYRQDPGLGLRLIYFSYDVKMKEKGDIPEGYSVSREKKERFSLILESASTNQTSMYLCASISVNEQFFGPGTRLTVL.

The table lists this clonotype with many counts. The V call is TRBV7-9, the J call TRBJ2-1; weak D call: TRBD1 (6 bases). Germline assignment: CDR1 SEHNR and CDR2 FQNEAQ (reference sequence). The germline V and J ends were trimmed by 8 bases and 3 bases, with 11 bases remaining between them. CDR3 size: 13 residues. The DNA for the CDR3 is TGTGCCAGCCACGGACAGAACTACAATGAGCAGTTCTTC. Residues: CASHGQNYNEQFF.

Only a few counts were recorded for this clonotype. This rearrangement joins TRBV7-8 to TRBJ2-7, with D possibly TRBD2 on 6 matching bases. The germline gives CDR1 SGHVS, CDR2 FQNEAQ. The V gene lost 1 base and the J gene lost 6 bases, with 10 bases spanning the gap. CDR3 size: 13 residues. CDR3 sequence (DNA): TGTGCCAGCAGCTTAGGCGCGCGGGGCGAGCAGTACGTC. Its translation: CASSLGARGEQYV.

The chain has TRBV7-2 and TRBJ2-5, with D possibly being TRBD2 (5 bases). Looked up from germline, CDR1 is SGHTA and CDR2 is FQGNSA. Trimming took 6 bases from V and 6 from J, leaving 14 bases between them. The CDR3 covers 13 residues. Here the CDR3 DNA reads TGTGCCAGCAGTTATAATGAGGGCCAGACCCAGTACTTC. This translates into CASSYNEGQTQYF.

The V gene is TRBV9, the J gene TRBJ2-2; D is possibly TRBD2 (6 bases). The CDR3 is 15 residues long. V lost 0 bases and J lost 0, with 6 bases in between. Germline CDR1 reads SGDLS; CDR2 reads YYNGEE. The CDR3 bases are TGTGCCAGCAGCGTAGTAGCGGCGAACACCGGGGAGCTGTTTTTT. This codes for CASSVVAANTGELFF.

This clonotype was observed a few times. The chain links TRBV6-2 or TRBV6-3 to TRBJ2-1; 9 bases are a match to TRBD2. From germline, CDR1 is MNHEY and CDR2 SVGEGT. This CDR3 has 16 amino acids. J gave up 2 bases and V 2 bases, and 4 bases lay outside the gene matches. This CDR3 reads CASSYRLAGAYNEQFF. CDR3 nucleotides: TGTGCCAGCAGTTACCGGTTAGCGGGAGCCTACAATGAGCAGTTCTTC.

The V gene is TRBV5-1, the J gene TRBJ2-2; 10 bases align to TRBD1. The V and J ends lost 3 bases and 4 bases, in that order; junction bases with no gene match: 3. From germline, CDR1 is SGHRS and CDR2 YFSETQ. CDR3 length: 15 residues. In DNA, the CDR3 is TGCGCCAGCAGCTCGGGACAGGGGATCACCGGGGAGCTGTTTTTT. Translated, it gives CASSSGQGITGELFF.

This clonotype appeared a few times. V usage is TRBV20-1 and J usage is TRBJ2-3; weak D call: TRBD2 (6 bases). V was pared by 0 bases and J by 9 bases, with 16 bases between. The length of the CDR3 is 14 residues. The germline CDR1 and CDR2 sequences are DFQATT and SNEGSKA (reference sequence). CDR3 nucleotides: TGCAGTGCTAGAGACCGGGAGTCGTTGGGGACGCAGTATTTT. Translating gives CSARDRESLGTQYF.

The chain links TRBV10-1 to TRBJ2-1; D is unclear. The germline V gene encodes CDR1 WNHNN and CDR2 SYGVQD (reference sequence). Deletions cut 0 bases from V and 9 bases from J, with 9 bases between. This CDR3 spans 13 amino acids. CDR3 DNA: TGCGCCAGCAGTGAGTCAACGGGTACTGAGCAGTTCTTC. It codes for CASSESTGTEQFF.

This clonotype was counted ten times or more. The chain is built from TRBV24-1 and TRBJ2-7; tentatively, D is TRBD1 (6 bases). This CDR3 is built from 15 residues. Germline assignment: CDR1 KGHDR and CDR2 SFDVKD. The V end lost 6 bases, the J end lost 6 bases, and 20 bases lay between the germline ends. CDR3: CATSPQTGMTREQYV. In DNA, the CDR3 is TGTGCCACCAGTCCCCAGACAGGAATGACCCGCGAGCAGTACGTC.

There are many counts of this clonotype. J is TRBJ2-7 and V is TRBV5-1; tentative D call: TRBD2 (6 bases). The V gene lost 2 bases and the J gene lost 2 bases, with 11 bases spanning the gap. CDR1 SGHRS and CDR2 YFSETQ come from the germline V gene. This CDR3 region has 14 residues. The CDR3 DNA reads as TGCGCCAGCAGCTTTTTAGCGGATACCTACGAGCAGTACTTC. This sequence encodes CASSFLADTYEQYF.

The chain has TRBV19 and TRBJ2-1; D uncertain. V was trimmed by 4 bases and J by 6 bases, leaving 16 bases between them. The CDR3 totals 15 residues. Per germline, CDR1 LNHDA and CDR2 SQIVND (reference sequence). In DNA, the CDR3 is TGTGCCAGTAGTAGTCTTGAGGTGATTGGCAATGAGCAGTTCTTC. The encoded protein is CASSSLEVIGNEQFF.

The V gene is TRBV5-1, the J gene TRBJ2-5; D perhaps matches TRBD2 (6 bases). The CDR3 loop spans 13 amino acids. Trimming pared 0 bases from V and 9 bases from J, leaving 12 bases between. CDR1 is SGHRS, CDR2 YFSETQ, per germline. The CDR3 sequence: CASSLGGPGAQYF. In nucleotides, the CDR3 is TGCGCCAGCAGCTTGGGCGGGCCGGGGGCCCAGTACTTC.

This clonotype was found many times. The chain carries TRBV20-1 and TRBJ1-2; D gene unclear. V lost 5 bases to trimming and J lost 6 bases, with 16 bases between them. The CDR3 is made up of 13 amino acids. Germline CDR1 reads DFQATT; CDR2 reads SNEGSKA (reference sequence). The CDR3 protein is CSAPRPNNNGYTF. In nucleotides, the CDR3 is TGCAGTGCTCCCAGACCGAATAATAATGGCTACACCTTC.

V and J are TRBV3-1 and TRBJ2-2; a possible D gene is TRBD2 (5 bases). Germline V gene lookup returns CDR1 LGHDT and CDR2 YNNKEL (reference sequence). V lost 3 bases and J 4 bases, leaving 15 bases between the germline ends. The CDR3 extends over 16 amino acids. CDR3 nucleotides: TGTGCCAGCAGCCAGACTGCGGGCGGTACCACCGGGGAGCTGTTTTTT. Its translation: CASSQTAGGTTGELFF.

The chain links TRBV6-1 to TRBJ2-5; perhaps D is TRBD1 or TRBD2 (5 bases each). Trimming stripped 6 bases from V and 3 bases from J, with 17 bases between. Germline V gene sequence: CDR1 MNHNS, CDR2 SASEGT. The CDR3 is 15 amino acids. CDR3 protein: CASRITGPSEETQYF. The CDR3 DNA reads TGTGCCAGCAGAATCACGGGACCAAGCGAAGAGACCCAGTACTTC.

The sample holds a few counts of this clonotype. DNA of the CDR3: TGTGCCAGCCGGACCGGCGTTGGACAGGGGGCTTCTAAACGCACTGAAGCTTTCTTT. Translation gives CASRTGVGQGASKRTEAFF. This chain links TRBV6-4 with TRBJ1-1; 11 bases match TRBD1. This CDR3 spans 19 amino acids. Germline V CDR1 and CDR2: MRHNA, SNTAGT. The junction had 21 bases not matched to a gene; V was cut back by 8 bases and J by 4 bases.

The V call is TRBV7-6, the J call TRBJ2-1; no clear D. CDR1 is SGHVS, CDR2 FNYEAQ, per germline. The V end was cut by 1 base, the J end by 2 bases, with 9 bases between. The CDR3 sequence is 15 residues long. The CDR3 DNA follows: TGTGCCAGCAGCTTAGGGGCAGTGACCTACAATGAGCAGTTCTTC. Protein product: CASSLGAVTYNEQFF.

This clonotype was counted between two and nine times. Here the CDR3 reads CASRKGLTYNEQFF. Written as DNA, the CDR3 is TGTGCCAGCAGAAAGGGTTTAACCTACAATGAGCAGTTCTTC. The rearrangement links TRBV7-8 to TRBJ2-1; no clear D gene. V lost 6 bases and J lost 2, with 11 bases in between. The length of the CDR3 is 14 residues. Germline V CDR1 and CDR2: SGHVS, FQNEAQ.

This clonotype was seen only a few times. The chain uses TRBV20-1 and TRBJ2-5; no definite D call. There are 15 residues in the CDR3. Germline V gene data show CDR1 as DFQATT and CDR2 as SNEGSKA (reference sequence). V was shortened by 2 bases and J by 5 bases, with 18 bases between the two germline ends. In nucleotides, the CDR3 is TGCAGTGCTAGACTAACCTGGTCCGGGCGGGAGACCCAGTACTTC. This encodes CSARLTWSGRETQYF.